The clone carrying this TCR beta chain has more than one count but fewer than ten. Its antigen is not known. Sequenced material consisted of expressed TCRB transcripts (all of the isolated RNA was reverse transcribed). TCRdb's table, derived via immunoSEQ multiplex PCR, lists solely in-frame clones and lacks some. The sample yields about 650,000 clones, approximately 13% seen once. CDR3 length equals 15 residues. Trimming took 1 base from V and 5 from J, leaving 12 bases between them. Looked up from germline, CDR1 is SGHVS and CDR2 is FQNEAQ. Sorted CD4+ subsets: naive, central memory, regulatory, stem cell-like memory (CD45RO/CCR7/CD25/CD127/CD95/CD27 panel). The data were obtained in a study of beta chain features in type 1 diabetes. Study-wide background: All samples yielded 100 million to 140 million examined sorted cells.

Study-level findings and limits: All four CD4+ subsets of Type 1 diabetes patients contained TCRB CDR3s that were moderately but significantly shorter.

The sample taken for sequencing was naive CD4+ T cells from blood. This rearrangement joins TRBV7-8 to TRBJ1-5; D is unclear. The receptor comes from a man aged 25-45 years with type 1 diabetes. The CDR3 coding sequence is TGTGCCAGCAGCTTAGTCAGGAGCTACGATCAGCCCCAGCATTTT. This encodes CASSLVRSYDQPQHF.